This T cell receptor (beta chain) is drawn from a study of technical replicates of blood from several donors. Here immunoSEQ multiplex PCR was the method, and the copy in TCRdb shows in-frame clones only, minus some. The data show 7,500 to 9,000 clones, around 90% seen once. This CDR3 comprises 16 residues. V trimming: 10 bases; J trimming: 3 bases; junction bases outside the gene matches: 13. Germline V lookup: CDR1 ENHRY, CDR2 SYGVKD. This rearrangement joins TRBV10-3 to TRBJ1-5, with 9 bases that match TRBD1. The source of this sequence is a human donor in good health. Sample: PBMCs. CDR3 sequence reads: CATGGQGGINNQPQHF. CDR3 DNA: TGTGCCACCGGGGGACAGGGAGGGATTAACAATCAGCCCCAGCATTTT.